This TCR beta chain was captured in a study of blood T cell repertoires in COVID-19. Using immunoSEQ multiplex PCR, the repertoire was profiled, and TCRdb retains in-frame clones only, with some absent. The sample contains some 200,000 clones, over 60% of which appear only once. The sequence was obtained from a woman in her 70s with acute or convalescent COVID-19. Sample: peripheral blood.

The CDR3 DNA reads as TGTGCCTGGAGTGAAGGGACTAGCAGTACAGATACGCAGTATTTT. Encoded protein: CAWSEGTSSTDTQYF. This sequence joins TRBV30 and TRBJ2-3; 9 bases line up with TRBD2. The CDR3 totals 15 residues. Germline lookup yields CDR1 GTSNPN and CDR2 SVGIG (reference sequence). The V and J ends lost 1 base and 3 bases, in that order; junction bases with no gene match: 5.